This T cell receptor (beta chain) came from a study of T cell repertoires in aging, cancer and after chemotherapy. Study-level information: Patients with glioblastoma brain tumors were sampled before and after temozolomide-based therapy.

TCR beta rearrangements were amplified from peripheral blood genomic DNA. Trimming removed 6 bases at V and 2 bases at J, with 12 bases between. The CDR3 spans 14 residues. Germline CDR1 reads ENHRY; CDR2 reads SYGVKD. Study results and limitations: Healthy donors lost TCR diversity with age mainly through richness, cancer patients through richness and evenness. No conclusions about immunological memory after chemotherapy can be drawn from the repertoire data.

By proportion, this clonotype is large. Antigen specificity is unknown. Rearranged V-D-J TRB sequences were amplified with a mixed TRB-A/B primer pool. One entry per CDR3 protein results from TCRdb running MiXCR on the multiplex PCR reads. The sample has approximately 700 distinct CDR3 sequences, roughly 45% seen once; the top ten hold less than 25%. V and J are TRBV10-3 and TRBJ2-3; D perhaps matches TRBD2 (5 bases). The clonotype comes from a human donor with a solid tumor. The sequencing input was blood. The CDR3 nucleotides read TGTGCCATCAGCGCCGGGGATACCACAGATACGCAGTATTTT. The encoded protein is CAISAGDTTDTQYF.